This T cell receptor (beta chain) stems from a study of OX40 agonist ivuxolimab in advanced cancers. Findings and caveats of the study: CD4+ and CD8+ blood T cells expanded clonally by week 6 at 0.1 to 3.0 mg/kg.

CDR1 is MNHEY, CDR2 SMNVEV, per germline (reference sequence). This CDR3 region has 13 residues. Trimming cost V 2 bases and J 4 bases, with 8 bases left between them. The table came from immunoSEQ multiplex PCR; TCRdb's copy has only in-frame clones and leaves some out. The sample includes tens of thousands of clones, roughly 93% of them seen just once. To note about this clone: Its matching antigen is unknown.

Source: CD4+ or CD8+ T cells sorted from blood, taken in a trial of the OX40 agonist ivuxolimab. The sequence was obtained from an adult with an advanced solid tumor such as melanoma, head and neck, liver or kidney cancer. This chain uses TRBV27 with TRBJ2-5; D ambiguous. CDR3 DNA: TGTGCCAGCAGTTTACCCGACCCAGAGACCCAGTACTTC. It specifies CASSLPDPETQYF.